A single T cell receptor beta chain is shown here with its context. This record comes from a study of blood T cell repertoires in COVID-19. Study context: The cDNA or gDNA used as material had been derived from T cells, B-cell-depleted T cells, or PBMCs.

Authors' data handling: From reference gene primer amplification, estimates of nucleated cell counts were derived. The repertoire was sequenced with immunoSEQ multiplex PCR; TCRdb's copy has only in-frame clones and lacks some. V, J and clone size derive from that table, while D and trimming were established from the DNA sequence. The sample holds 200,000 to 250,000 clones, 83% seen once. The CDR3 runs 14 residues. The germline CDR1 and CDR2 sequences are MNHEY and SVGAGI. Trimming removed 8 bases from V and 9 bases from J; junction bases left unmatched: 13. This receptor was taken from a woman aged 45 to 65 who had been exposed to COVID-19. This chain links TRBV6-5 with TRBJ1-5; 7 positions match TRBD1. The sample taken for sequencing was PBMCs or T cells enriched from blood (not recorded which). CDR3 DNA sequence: TGTGCCAGCTTCCCAGGGGACAGCGGCAGGCCCCAGCATTTT. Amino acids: CASFPGDSGRPQHF.